These 3 T cell receptor beta chains were sequenced from one sample in a study of shared clonotypes between healthy human individuals. TCRdb's copy holds only in-frame clones and misses some; the assay was immunoSEQ multiplex PCR. The table lists about 2 million clones, 90% to 95% of them singletons, with under 0.15% in the top ten. The sequenced material came from naive CD4+ T cells sorted from blood. Subset noted: CD45RA+ positively selected. These TCRs come from a man younger than 30 in good health.

V is TRBV5-5 and J is TRBJ2-1, with 9 bases matching TRBD1. The J segment lost 8 bases and the V segment lost 3 bases, leaving 9 bases of the junction unmatched. CDR3 length equals 15 residues. CDR1 and CDR2 from the germline V gene are SGHKS and YYEKEE (reference sequence). CDR3 protein: CASSSPGQGIDEQFF. The CDR3, as DNA: TGTGCCAGCAGCTCTCCGGGACAGGGAATCGATGAGCAGTTCTTC.

The V call is TRBV11-2, the J call TRBJ2-1; 11 nucleotides line up with TRBD2. V shed 4 bases and J 4 bases; nucleotides not matched to a gene: 6. The CDR3 runs 16 residues. Germline V gene sequence: CDR1 SGHAT, CDR2 FQNNGV. The CDR3 coding sequence is TGTGCCAGCAGCTACAGCGGGACTAGCGGTTACAATGAGCAGTTCTTC. Its translation: CASSYSGTSGYNEQFF.

V and J are TRBV25-1 and TRBJ2-6; D uncertain. The germline CDR1 and CDR2 sequences are MGHDK and SYGVNS. The CDR3 is 13 amino acids. V gave up 4 bases and J gave up 1 base, with 2 bases separating them. CDR3 sequence: CASSGSGANVLTF. In nucleotides, the CDR3 is TGTGCCAGCAGTGGTTCTGGGGCCAACGTCCTGACTTTC.